A single sample gave rise to the 23 T cell receptor beta chains below, sequenced in a study of Ad26.COV2.S vaccination and SARS-CoV-2 variants. Sample treatment: some 20 received Ad26.COV2.S at low or high dose, single or two shots; about 5 received placebo; per-sample allocation not given. Following the first vaccine or placebo injection, samples were taken on day 63. The data were produced by immunoSEQ multiplex PCR, yet TCRdb's version contains in-frame clones alone and is incomplete. The table shows more than 350,000 clones, with roughly 90% occurring only once. This sample comprised peripheral blood, obtained in a trial of Ad26.COV2.S vaccine versus placebo. The receptors were gathered from a person between 18 and 60 years old who received the Ad26.COV2.S COVID-19 vaccine or a placebo.

The chain combines TRBV4-3 with TRBJ2-7; 9 positions match TRBD2. Germline-derived CDR1 and CDR2 are LGHNA and YSLEER. The CDR3 totals 15 residues. The V and J ends lost 4 bases and 3 bases, in that order; junction bases with no gene match: 7. The CDR3 protein is CASSPSTSGFYEQYF. Here the CDR3 DNA reads TGCGCCAGCAGCCCGAGCACTAGCGGGTTCTACGAGCAGTACTTC.

This chain links TRBV2 with TRBJ2-1, with 7 nucleotides matching TRBD1. The trim removed 9 bases at V and 4 bases at J, leaving 3 bases unmatched. This CDR3 spans 12 amino acids. CDR1 SNHLY and CDR2 FYNNEI come from the germline V gene. The CDR3 reads CARRDSYNEQFF. DNA of the CDR3: TGTGCCAGGAGGGACAGTTACAATGAGCAGTTCTTC. The variable domain in full, with the rest retrieved from reference TRBV2 and TRBJ2-1, is EPEVTQTPSHQVTQMGQEVILRCVPISNHLYFYWYRQILGQKVEFLVSFYNNEISEKSEIFDDQFSVERPDGSNFTLKIRSTKLEDSAMYFCARRDSYNEQFFGPGTRLTVL.

The rearrangement uses TRBV20-1 and TRBJ2-7, with 9 nucleotides matching TRBD2. This CDR3 comprises 16 residues. V shed 3 bases and J 2 bases; nucleotides not matched to a gene: 11. Germline-derived CDR1 and CDR2 are DFQATT and SNEGSKA (reference sequence). The DNA for the CDR3 is TGCAGTGCTAGTCACCGTAGAGCGGGAGGCGCCTACGAGCAGTACTTC. Residues: CSASHRRAGGAYEQYF.

The genes are TRBV18 and TRBJ2-2, with TRBD1 as a possible D gene (5 bases). V was pared by 3 bases and J by 5 bases, with 16 bases between. The CDR3 has 16 amino acids. CDR1 KGHSH and CDR2 LQKENI come from the germline V gene. This chain's CDR3 is CASSPQVPGNTGELFF. The CDR3 DNA follows: TGTGCCAGCTCACCCCAAGTACCAGGGAATACCGGGGAGCTGTTTTTT.

This clone has a single count. The chain uses TRBV24-1 and TRBJ2-1; 9 bases map to TRBD2. This CDR3 is built from 13 residues. Germline trimming cut 4 bases from V and 12 bases from J; bases unmatched to any gene: 6. Germline CDR1 and CDR2: KGHDR and SFDVKD. As DNA, the CDR3 is TGTGCCACCAGTGAAGGGACTAGCTCTGGGCAGTTCTTC. Translation: CATSEGTSSGQFF.

The chain has TRBV6-5 and TRBJ2-5, with a tentative D call TRBD1 (5 bases). Trimming shortened V by 4 bases and J by 7 bases, and 16 bases separated the two germline ends. This CDR3 is 14 amino acids long. Germline V CDR1 and CDR2: MNHEY, SVGAGI. This CDR3 reads CASSSPGQSGTQYF. In DNA, the CDR3 is TGTGCCAGCAGTTCTCCCGGACAATCGGGGACCCAGTACTTC.

The chain has TRBV7-2 and TRBJ2-3, with 8 bases lining up with TRBD2. Germline trimming cut 2 bases from V and 8 bases from J; bases unmatched to any gene: 9. The CDR3 loop spans 15 amino acids. In germline, CDR1 is SGHTA, CDR2 FQGNSA. In DNA, the CDR3 is TGTGCCAGCAGCTTAACTAGCGGCTTCGAAGGTACGCAGTATTTT. Encoded protein: CASSLTSGFEGTQYF.

The CDR3 DNA reads TGTGCCAGTAGTAGGATAGGGGGCCAGGGAGGCTACACCTTC. Its protein is CASSRIGGQGGYTF. The chain combines TRBV19 with TRBJ1-2, with 7 bases that match TRBD1. Germline values: CDR1 LNHDA, CDR2 SQIVND (reference sequence). With 4 bases clipped from V and 8 bases from J, the junction kept 10 bases outside the gene matches. This CDR3 region has 14 residues.

The J gene is TRBJ2-7, the V gene TRBV5-3, with TRBD2 matching over 12 bases. TRBV5-3 is an ORF for which the function is uncertain. This CDR3 is 17 amino acids long. The V segment lost 4 bases and the J segment 5 bases; nucleotides outside the gene matches: 13. CDR3: CARSVPTSGRPRDEQYF. CDR3 nucleotides: TGTGCCAGAAGCGTCCCGACTAGCGGGAGACCCAGAGACGAGCAGTACTTC.

The genes are TRBV5-1 and TRBJ1-2, with a tentative D call TRBD1 (5 bases). Trimming pared 0 bases from V and 2 bases from J, leaving 14 bases between. Germline assignment: CDR1 SGHRS and CDR2 YFSETQ. The CDR3 runs 16 residues. DNA of the CDR3: TGCGCCAGCAGCTTGGTCTCCTCGGGGGTAAACTATGGCTACACCTTC. Translation gives CASSLVSSGVNYGYTF.

V and J are TRBV5-1 and TRBJ2-2; possible D gene TRBD1, 6 bases. This CDR3 is 16 amino acids long. Germline-derived CDR1 and CDR2 are SGHRS and YFSETQ. Trimming cost V 0 bases and J 5 bases, with 14 bases left between them. The chain's CDR3 is CASSLEIRGRTGELFF. The CDR3 DNA follows: TGCGCCAGCAGCTTGGAGATCAGGGGTCGGACCGGGGAGCTGTTTTTT.

V usage is TRBV5-4 and J usage is TRBJ1-4; 10 bases line up with TRBD1. With V trimmed by 3 bases and J by 7 bases, 6 bases remained unmatched. This CDR3 has 15 amino acids. Germline V gene data show CDR1 as SGHNT and CDR2 as YYREEE (reference sequence). This CDR3 is CASSSTGTGAEKLFF. In DNA, the CDR3 is TGTGCCAGCAGCTCTACCGGGACAGGGGCTGAAAAACTGTTTTTT.

A remark on this clone: The same CDR3 arises from other DNA sequences in this sample as well. V usage is TRBV2 and J usage is TRBJ1-4; tentatively, D is TRBD1 (6 bases). Germline assignment: CDR1 SNHLY and CDR2 FYNNEI. This CDR3 is 14 amino acids long. Trimming cost V 2 bases and J 4 bases, with 8 bases left between them. CDR3 coding DNA: TGTGCCAGCAGTGAACAGGGGTATAATGAAAAACTGTTTTTT. Protein product: CASSEQGYNEKLFF.

V and J are TRBV7-9 and TRBJ1-2, with a tentative D call TRBD1 (5 bases). This CDR3 contains 16 residues. Germline lookup yields CDR1 SEHNR and CDR2 FQNEAQ (reference sequence). Trimming took 5 bases from V and 7 from J, leaving 23 bases between them. The CDR3 sequence is CASSPRGEVGGGGYTF. CDR3 DNA sequence: TGTGCCAGCAGCCCCCGAGGCGAGGTTGGGGGTGGTGGCTACACCTTC.

The V and J genes are TRBV6-5 and TRBJ2-3; no definite D call. Germline V gene data show CDR1 as MNHEY and CDR2 as SVGAGI. The CDR3 has 12 residues. The ends were cut back, 6 bases at V and 3 bases at J, with 7 bases in the middle. CDR3 sequence (DNA): TGTGCCAGCAGCCGACAAACAGATACGCAGTATTTT. Its translation is CASSRQTDTQYF.

The chain carries TRBV6-6 and TRBJ2-7; D may be TRBD2 (5 bases). The CDR3 spans 16 residues. Germline V gene sequence: CDR1 MNHNY, CDR2 SVGAGI (reference sequence). Trimming removed 6 bases at V and 1 base at J, with 19 bases between. The CDR3 DNA reads as TGTGCCAGCAGGACTACGTCACAGTTGATTTCCTACGAGCAGTACTTC. Translating it yields CASRTTSQLISYEQYF.

In this sample, this clone turned up once. The chain links TRBV6-6 to TRBJ2-2; 9 bases are a match to TRBD2. Germline assignment: CDR1 MNHNY and CDR2 SVGAGI (reference sequence). This CDR3 is 14 amino acids long. V gave up 7 bases and J gave up 4 bases; unmatched junction bases: 4. CDR3 coding DNA: TGTGCCAGCAATAGCGGGAGCGGCACCGGGGAGCTGTTTTTT. This translates into CASNSGSGTGELFF.

The chain is built from TRBV6-5 and TRBJ1-6, with TRBD1 identical over 9 bases. Germline CDR1 MNHEY, CDR2 SVGAGI. This CDR3 contains 16 residues. V trimming: 0 bases; J trimming: 8 bases; junction bases outside the gene matches: 5. The CDR3 is CASSYSDRGSDSPLHF. The CDR3 bases are TGTGCCAGCAGTTACTCGGACAGGGGTTCGGATTCACCCCTCCACTTT.

The genes are TRBV24-1 and TRBJ2-1, with 9 nucleotides matching TRBD2. The CDR3 runs 15 residues. Germline V gene lookup returns CDR1 KGHDR and CDR2 SFDVKD. Trimming cost V 4 bases and J 9 bases; bases outside gene matches: 9. As DNA, the CDR3 is TGTGCCACCAGTGAGAGTAGCGGGAGAGTACGTGAGCAGTTCTTC. This codes for CATSESSGRVREQFF.

This chain uses TRBV25-1 with TRBJ2-5, with D unclear. V was pared by 2 bases and J by 5 bases, with 12 bases between. CDR3 length equals 14 residues. Germline CDR1 is MGHDK and CDR2 is SYGVNS. The CDR3 DNA follows: TGTGCCAGCAGTGAAGCTCGAGGCAGTGAGACCCAGTACTTC. This codes for CASSEARGSETQYF.

The rearrangement uses TRBV9 and TRBJ2-4, with D unresolved. The CDR3 is made up of 15 amino acids. Germline loops: CDR1 SGDLS, CDR2 YYNGEE. Trimming left V 0 bases short and J 3 bases short, with 10 bases between. The CDR3 nucleotides read TGTGCCAGCAGCGTAGAGGCGTTCGGCAAAAACATTCAGTACTTC. This translates into CASSVEAFGKNIQYF.

The J gene is TRBJ2-7, the V gene TRBV6-6; 10 bases are a match to TRBD2. The CDR3 covers 16 residues. From germline, CDR1 is MNHNY and CDR2 SVGAGI (reference sequence). The V segment lost 2 bases and the J segment 5 bases; nucleotides outside the gene matches: 9. The DNA of the CDR3 is TGTGCCAGCAGTTACGCGGTCGGCCTAGCGGGAGACGAGCAGTACTTC. It is translated as CASSYAVGLAGDEQYF.

This clone was seen a single time. The V and J genes are TRBV7-9 and TRBJ1-1, with unresolved D. The CDR3 spans 13 residues. CDR1 is SEHNR and CDR2 is FQNEAQ in the germline V gene (reference sequence). With 5 bases removed from V and 1 base from J, the gap between germline ends came to 8 bases. CDR3 sequence (DNA): TGTGCCAGCAGCATACAGAGGAACACTGAAGCTTTCTTT. Translated, it gives CASSIQRNTEAFF.